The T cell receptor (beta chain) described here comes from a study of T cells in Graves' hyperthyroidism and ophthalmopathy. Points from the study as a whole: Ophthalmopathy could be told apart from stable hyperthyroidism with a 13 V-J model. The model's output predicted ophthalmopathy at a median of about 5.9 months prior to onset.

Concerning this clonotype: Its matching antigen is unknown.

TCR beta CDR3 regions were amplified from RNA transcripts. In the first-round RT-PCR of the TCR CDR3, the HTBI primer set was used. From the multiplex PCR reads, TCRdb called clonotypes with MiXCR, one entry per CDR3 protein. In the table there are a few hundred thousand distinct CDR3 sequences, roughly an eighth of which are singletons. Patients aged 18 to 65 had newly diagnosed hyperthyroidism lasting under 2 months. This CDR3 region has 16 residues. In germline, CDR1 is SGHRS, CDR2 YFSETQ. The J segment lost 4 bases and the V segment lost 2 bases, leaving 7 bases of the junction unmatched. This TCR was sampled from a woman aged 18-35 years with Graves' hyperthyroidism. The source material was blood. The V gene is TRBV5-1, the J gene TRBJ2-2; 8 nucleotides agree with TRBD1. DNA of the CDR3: TGCGCCAGCAGCTTTCAGACAGGGGATGGCACCGGGGAGCTGTTTTTT. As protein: CASSFQTGDGTGELFF. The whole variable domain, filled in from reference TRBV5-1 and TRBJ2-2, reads KAGVTQTPRYLIKTRGQQVTLSCSPISGHRSVSWYQQTPGQGLQFLFEYFSETQRNKGNFPGRFSGRQFSNSRSEMNVSTLELGDSALYLCASSFQTGDGTGELFFGEGSRLTVL.